The sequence of this T cell receptor (beta chain) was determined in a study of control samples from healthy donors and cancer patients. This clone has a handful of counts. Clones were sequenced by immunoSEQ multiplex PCR, and TCRdb holds only the in-frame ones, with some missing. The sample yields 20,000 to 30,000 clones, roughly 85% seen once. This CDR3 is built from 14 residues. The V segment lost 5 bases and the J segment 2 bases; nucleotides outside the gene matches: 4. Germline V gene sequence: CDR1 LNHDA, CDR2 SQIVND (reference sequence). The rearrangement links TRBV19 to TRBJ2-7; the match to TRBD1 covers 9 bases. The receptor's source is a woman aged 55-69 years with head and neck cancer. Sequencing was done on a sample of PBMCs. The CDR3: CASSVGQGPYEQYF. CDR3 in DNA: TGTGCCAGTAGTGTCGGACAGGGGCCCTACGAGCAGTACTTC.